This T cell receptor beta chain originates from a study of tumor-infiltrating lymphocytes in primary liver carcinoma. CDR3 length: 12 amino acids. CDR1 and CDR2 (germline): SNHLY, FYNNEI. V was pared by 6 bases and J by 8 bases, with 11 bases between. TCR beta cDNA was prepared out of roughly 500 ng total RNA by means of a constant-region primer. Investigators got TCR beta libraries out of three nested multiplex PCR rounds, done with slightly modified ARM-PCR. The first two PCR rounds, around 10 cycles each, used TRBV1-TRBV30 forward primers and a C-beta reverse primer. TCRdb redid the calling of the multiplex PCR reads with MiXCR, one entry per CDR3 protein. The profile shows approximately 22,000 distinct CDR3 sequences, roughly three quarters of them singletons. Scientists recovered RNA and DNA together from around 20-30 mg of unsorted bulk tissue. Study results and limitations: It was tumor-adjacent and tumor-blood pairs that overlapped less than tumor region pairs did. It was observed that only about 7.5-25% of the top clones appeared in every one of the five tumor regions.

Ten or more counts support this clonotype. Its antigen is still unknown. The sequence derives from a middle-aged man with primary liver carcinoma and hepatitis B virus infection. Sample: liver tumor tissue from sampling region 1. Subset specified: tumor region T1, superior pole. The rearrangement joins TRBV2 to TRBJ2-1; D gene ambiguous. The DNA for the CDR3 is TGTGCCAGCAGCTCTGGGTTGGATGAGCAGTTCTTC. Translating gives CASSSGLDEQFF.